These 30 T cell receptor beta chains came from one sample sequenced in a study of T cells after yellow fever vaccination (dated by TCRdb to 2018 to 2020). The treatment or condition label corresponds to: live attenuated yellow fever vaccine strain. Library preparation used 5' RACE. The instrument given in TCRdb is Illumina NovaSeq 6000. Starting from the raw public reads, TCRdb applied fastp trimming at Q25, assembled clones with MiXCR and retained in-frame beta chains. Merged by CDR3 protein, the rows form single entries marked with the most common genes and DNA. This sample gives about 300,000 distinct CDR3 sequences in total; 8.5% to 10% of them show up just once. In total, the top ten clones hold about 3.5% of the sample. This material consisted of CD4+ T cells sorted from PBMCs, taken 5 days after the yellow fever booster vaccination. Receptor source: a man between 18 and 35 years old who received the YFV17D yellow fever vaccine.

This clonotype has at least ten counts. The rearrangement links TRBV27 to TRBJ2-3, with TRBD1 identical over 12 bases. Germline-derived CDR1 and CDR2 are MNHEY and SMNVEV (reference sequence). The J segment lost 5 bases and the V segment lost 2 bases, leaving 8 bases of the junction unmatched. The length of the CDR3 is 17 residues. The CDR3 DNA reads TGTGCCAGCAGTTTAACCCCGGGACAGGGGGCGCGAGATACGCAGTATTTT. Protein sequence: CASSLTPGQGARDTQYF.

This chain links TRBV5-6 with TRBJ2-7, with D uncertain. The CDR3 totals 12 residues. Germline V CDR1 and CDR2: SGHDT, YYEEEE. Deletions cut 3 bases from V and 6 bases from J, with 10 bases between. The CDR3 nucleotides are TGTGCCAGCAGCTCTCTAGGATCCGAGCAGTACGTC. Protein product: CASSSLGSEQYV.

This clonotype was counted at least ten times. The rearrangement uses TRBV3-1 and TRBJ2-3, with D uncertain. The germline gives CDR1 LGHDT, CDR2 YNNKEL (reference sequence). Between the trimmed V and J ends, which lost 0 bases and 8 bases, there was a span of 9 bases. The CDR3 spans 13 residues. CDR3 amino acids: CASSQELWGTQYF. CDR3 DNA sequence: TGTGCCAGCAGCCAAGAATTGTGGGGTACGCAGTATTTT.

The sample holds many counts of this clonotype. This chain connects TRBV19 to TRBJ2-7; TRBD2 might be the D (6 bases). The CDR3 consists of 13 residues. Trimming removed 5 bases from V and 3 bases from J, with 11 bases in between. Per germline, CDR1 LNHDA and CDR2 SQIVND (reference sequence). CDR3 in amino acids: CASSVGLHYEQYV. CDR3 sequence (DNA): TGTGCCAGTAGTGTGGGACTCCACTACGAGCAGTACGTC.

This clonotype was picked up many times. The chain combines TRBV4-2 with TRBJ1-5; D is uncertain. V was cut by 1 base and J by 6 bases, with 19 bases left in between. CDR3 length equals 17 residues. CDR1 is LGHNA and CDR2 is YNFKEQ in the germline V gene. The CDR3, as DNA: TGTGCCAGCAGCCAAGGCTGGGAAACGTCTCAACCTCAGCCCCAGCATTTT. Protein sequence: CASSQGWETSQPQPQHF.

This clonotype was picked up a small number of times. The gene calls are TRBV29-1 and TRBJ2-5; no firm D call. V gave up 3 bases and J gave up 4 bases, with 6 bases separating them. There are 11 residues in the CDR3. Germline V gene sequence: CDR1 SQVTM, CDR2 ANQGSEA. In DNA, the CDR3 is TGCAGCGTTGACGTGGGAGAGACCCAGTACTTC. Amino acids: CSVDVGETQYF.

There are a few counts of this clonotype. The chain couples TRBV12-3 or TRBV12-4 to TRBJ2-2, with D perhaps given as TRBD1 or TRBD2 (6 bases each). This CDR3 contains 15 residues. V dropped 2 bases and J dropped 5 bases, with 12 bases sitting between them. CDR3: CASSLKGGWTGELFF. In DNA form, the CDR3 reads TGTGCCAGCAGTTTAAAGGGGGGCTGGACCGGGGAGCTGTTTTTT.

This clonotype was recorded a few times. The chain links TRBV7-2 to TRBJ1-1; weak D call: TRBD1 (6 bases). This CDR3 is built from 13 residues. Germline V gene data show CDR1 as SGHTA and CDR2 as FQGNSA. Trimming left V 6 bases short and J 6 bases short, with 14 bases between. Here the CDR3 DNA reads TGTGCCAGCAGTGGACAGATCGACTCTGAAGCTTTCTTT. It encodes CASSGQIDSEAFF.

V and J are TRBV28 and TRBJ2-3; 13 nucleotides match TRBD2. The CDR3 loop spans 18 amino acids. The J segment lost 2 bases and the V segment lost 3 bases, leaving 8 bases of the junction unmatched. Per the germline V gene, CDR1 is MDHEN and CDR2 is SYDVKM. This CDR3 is CASSFSRTSGGVTDTQYF. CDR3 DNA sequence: TGTGCCAGCAGTTTCTCTCGGACTAGCGGGGGAGTCACAGATACGCAGTATTTT. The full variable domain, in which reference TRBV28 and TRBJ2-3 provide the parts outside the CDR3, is DVKVTQSSRYLVKRTGEKVFLECVQDMDHENMFWYRQDPGLGLRLIYFSYDVKMKEKGDIPEGYSVSREKKERFSLILESASTNQTSMYLCASSFSRTSGGVTDTQYFGPGTRLTVL.

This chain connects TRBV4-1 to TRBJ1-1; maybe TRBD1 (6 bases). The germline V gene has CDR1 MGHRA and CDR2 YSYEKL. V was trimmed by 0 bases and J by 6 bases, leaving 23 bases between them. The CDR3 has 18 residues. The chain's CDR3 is CASSQDLGTQHRGAEAFF. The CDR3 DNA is TGCGCCAGCAGCCAAGATTTGGGGACACAGCATAGGGGGGCTGAAGCTTTCTTT.

The CDR3 region is CASSQGATQAFF. The CDR3, as DNA: TGTGCCAGCAGCCAAGGGGCGACGCAAGCTTTCTTT. The chain has TRBV3-1 and TRBJ1-1; D is unclear. The length of the CDR3 is 12 residues. The germline CDR1 and CDR2 sequences are LGHDT and YNNKEL (reference sequence). V was clipped by 1 base and J by 9 bases, with 9 bases between them.

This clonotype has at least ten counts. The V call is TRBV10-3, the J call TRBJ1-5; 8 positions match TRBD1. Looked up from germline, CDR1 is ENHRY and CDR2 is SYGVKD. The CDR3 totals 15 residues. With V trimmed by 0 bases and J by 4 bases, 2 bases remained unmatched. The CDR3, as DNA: TGTGCCATCAGTGAGTCATGGACAGGGAATCAGCCCCAGCATTTT. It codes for CAISESWTGNQPQHF.

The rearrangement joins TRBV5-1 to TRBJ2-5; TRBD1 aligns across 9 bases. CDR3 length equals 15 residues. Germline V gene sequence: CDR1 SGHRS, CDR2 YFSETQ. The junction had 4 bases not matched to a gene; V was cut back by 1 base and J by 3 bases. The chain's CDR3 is CASSLFGTGKETQYF. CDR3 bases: TGCGCCAGCAGCTTGTTTGGGACAGGGAAAGAGACCCAGTACTTC.

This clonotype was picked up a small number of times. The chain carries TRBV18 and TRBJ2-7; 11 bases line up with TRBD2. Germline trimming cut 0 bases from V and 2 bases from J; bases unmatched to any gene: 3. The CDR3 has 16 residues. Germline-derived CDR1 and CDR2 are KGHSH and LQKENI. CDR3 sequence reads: CASSPPRLAGTYEQYF. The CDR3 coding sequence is TGTGCCAGCTCACCACCCAGACTAGCGGGGACCTACGAGCAGTACTTC. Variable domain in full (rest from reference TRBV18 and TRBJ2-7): NAGVMQNPRHLVRRRGQEARLRCSPMKGHSHVYWYRQLPEEGLKFMVYLQKENIIDESGMPKERFSAEFPKEGPSILRIQQVVRGDSAAYFCASSPPRLAGTYEQYFGPGTRLTVT.

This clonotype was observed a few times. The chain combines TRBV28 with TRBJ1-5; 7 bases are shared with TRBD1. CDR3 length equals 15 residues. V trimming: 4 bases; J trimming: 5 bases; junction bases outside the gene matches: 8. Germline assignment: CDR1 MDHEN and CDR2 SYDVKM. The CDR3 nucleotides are TGTGCCAGCAGTTCCCCTACAGGGGTTCATCAGCCCCAGCATTTT. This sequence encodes CASSSPTGVHQPQHF.

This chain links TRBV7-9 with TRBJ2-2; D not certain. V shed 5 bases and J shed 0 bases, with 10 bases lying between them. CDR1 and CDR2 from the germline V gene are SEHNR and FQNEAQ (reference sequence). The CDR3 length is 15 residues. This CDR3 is CASSVRTANTGELFF. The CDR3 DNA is TGTGCCAGCAGCGTTCGGACGGCGAACACCGGGGAGCTGTTTTTT. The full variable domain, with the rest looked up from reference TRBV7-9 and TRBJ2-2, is DTGVSQNPRHKITKRGQNVTFRCDPISEHNRLYWYRQTLGQGPEFLTYFQNEAQLEKSRLLSDRFSAERPKGSFSTLEIQRTEQGDSAMYLCASSVRTANTGELFFGEGSRLTVL.

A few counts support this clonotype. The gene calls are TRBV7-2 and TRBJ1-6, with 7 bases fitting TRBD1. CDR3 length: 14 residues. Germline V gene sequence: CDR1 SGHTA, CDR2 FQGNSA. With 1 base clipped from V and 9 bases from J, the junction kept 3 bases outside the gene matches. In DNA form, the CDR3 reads TGTGCCAGCAGCTTAGTAGGGGGCGGTTCACCCCTCCACTTT. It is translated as CASSLVGGGSPLHF. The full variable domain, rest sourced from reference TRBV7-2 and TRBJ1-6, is GAGVSQSPSNKVTEKGKDVELRCDPISGHTALYWYRQSLGQGLEFLIYFQGNSAPDKSGLPSDRFSAERTGGSVSTLTIQRTQQEDSAVYLCASSLVGGGSPLHFGNGTRLTVT.

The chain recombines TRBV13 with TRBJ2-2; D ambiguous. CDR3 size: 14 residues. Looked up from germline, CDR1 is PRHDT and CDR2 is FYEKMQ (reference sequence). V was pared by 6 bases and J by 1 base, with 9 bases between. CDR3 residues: CASRNRQNTGELFF. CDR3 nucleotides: TGTGCCAGCAGGAATCGACAGAACACCGGGGAGCTGTTTTTT.

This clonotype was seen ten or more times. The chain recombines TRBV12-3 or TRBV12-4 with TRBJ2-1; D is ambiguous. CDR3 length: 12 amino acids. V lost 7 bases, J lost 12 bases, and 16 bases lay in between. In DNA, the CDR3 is TGTGCCAGCACCACCCCCGGGTACGGGCAGTTCTTC. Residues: CASTTPGYGQFF.

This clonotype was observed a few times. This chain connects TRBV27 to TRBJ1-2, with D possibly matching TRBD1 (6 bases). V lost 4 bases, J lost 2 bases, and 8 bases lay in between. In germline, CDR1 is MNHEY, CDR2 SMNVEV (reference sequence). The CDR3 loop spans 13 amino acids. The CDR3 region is CASSWGRNYGYTF. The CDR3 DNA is TGTGCCAGCAGTTGGGGGCGCAACTATGGCTACACCTTC.

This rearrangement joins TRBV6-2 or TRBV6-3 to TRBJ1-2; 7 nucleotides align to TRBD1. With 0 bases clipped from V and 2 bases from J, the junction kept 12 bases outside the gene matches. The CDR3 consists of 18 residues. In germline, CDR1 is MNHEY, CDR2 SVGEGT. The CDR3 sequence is CASSYSSFRTGWNYGYTF. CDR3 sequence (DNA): TGTGCCAGCAGTTACTCGTCGTTCAGGACAGGTTGGAACTATGGCTACACCTTC.

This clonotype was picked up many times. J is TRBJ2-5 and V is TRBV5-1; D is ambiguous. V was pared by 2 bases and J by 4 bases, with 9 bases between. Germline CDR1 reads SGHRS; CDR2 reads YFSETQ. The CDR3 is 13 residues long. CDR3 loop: CASSLSGGETQYF. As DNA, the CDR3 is TGCGCCAGCAGCTTATCCGGCGGAGAGACCCAGTACTTC.

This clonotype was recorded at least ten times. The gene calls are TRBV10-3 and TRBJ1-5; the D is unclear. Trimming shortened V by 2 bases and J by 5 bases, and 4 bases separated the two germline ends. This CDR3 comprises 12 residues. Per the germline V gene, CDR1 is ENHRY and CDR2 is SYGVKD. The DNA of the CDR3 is TGTGCCATCAGTGAGGGTTATCAGCCCCAGCATTTT. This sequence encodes CAISEGYQPQHF.

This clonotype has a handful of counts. The CDR3 is CASSKGDRSSYEQYV. The DNA for the CDR3 is TGTGCCAGCAGCAAAGGGGACCGAAGCTCTTACGAGCAGTACGTC. The gene calls are TRBV21-1 and TRBJ2-7; TRBD1, as called in the table, went unchecked against the DNA. TRBV21-1 constitutes a pseudogene. The CDR3 has 15 amino acids.

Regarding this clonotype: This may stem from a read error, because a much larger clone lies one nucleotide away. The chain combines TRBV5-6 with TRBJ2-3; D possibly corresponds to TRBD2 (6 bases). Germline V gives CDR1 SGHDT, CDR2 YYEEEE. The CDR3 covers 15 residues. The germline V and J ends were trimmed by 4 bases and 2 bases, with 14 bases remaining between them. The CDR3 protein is CASSRISGYTDTQYF. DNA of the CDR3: TGTGCCAGCAGCAGGATTAGCGGATACACAGATACGCAGTATTTT.

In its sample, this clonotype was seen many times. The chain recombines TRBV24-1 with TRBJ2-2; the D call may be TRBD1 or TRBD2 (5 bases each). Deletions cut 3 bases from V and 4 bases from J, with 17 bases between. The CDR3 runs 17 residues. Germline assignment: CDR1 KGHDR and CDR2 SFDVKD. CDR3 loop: CATSDTFYAGSTGELFF. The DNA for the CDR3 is TGTGCCACCAGTGATACATTTTACGCAGGGAGCACCGGGGAGCTGTTTTTT.

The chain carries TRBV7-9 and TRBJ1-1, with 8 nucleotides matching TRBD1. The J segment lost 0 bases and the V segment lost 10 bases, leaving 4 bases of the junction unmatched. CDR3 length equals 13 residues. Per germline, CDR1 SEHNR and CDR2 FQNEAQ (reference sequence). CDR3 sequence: CATMGQVNTEAFF. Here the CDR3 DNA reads TGTGCCACTATGGGACAGGTGAACACTGAAGCTTTCTTT.

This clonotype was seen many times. The CDR3 here is CASSPRSRAAGEYYGYTF. CDR3 DNA: TGCGCCAGCAGCCCCAGGAGTCGGGCAGCTGGAGAGTACTATGGCTACACCTTC. The V and J genes are TRBV4-3 and TRBJ1-2; D gene ambiguous. Germline V gene sequence: CDR1 LGHNA, CDR2 YSLEER. The CDR3 sequence is 18 residues long. Deletions cut 4 bases from V and 3 bases from J, with 24 bases between.

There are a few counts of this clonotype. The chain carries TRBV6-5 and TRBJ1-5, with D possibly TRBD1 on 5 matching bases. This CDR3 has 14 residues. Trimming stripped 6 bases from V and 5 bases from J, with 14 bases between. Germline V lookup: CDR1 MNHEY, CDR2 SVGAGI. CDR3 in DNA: TGTGCCAGCAGCCGCGGTGGGGGATATCAGCCCCAGCATTTT. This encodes CASSRGGGYQPQHF.

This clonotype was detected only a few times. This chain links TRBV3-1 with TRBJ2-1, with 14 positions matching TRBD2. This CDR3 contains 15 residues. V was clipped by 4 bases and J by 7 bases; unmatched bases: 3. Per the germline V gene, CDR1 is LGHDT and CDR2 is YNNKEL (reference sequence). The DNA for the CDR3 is TGTGCCAGCAGCCTGACTAGCGGGGGGGTAAATGAGCAGTTCTTC. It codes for CASSLTSGGVNEQFF.